Given below is one T cell receptor beta chain in context. The antigen is undetermined. MiXCR, run by TCRdb on the reads, gives a single entry per CDR3 protein. This table holds about 480,000 distinct CDR3 sequences, roughly 34% found once. CDR3 length: 20 amino acids. Germline V gene sequence: CDR1 MNHEY, CDR2 SVGEGT. Trimming took 6 bases from V and 7 from J; bases not matched to a gene: 21. This sample was included in a study of T cell repertoires in cytomegalovirus infection. Background on the study: CMV infection together with matching HLA type was indicated by public TCR beta signatures. Study-wide results and caveats: HLA-C-restricted CMV clonotypes gave the most frequent clonotype in two of eight donors.

The material sequenced was cultured PBMCs, taken from culture after CMV antigen stimulation. The TCR was taken from a human donor in good health (CMV status not recorded). Some clones in this sample may be carry-over from other donors' samples. The rearrangement uses TRBV6-2 or TRBV6-3 and TRBJ2-1; the match to TRBD2 covers 13 bases. The CDR3 here is CASSAGLAGASLLFRNEQFF. The DNA for the CDR3 is TGTGCCAGCAGCGCAGGACTAGCGGGAGCTTCCTTACTCTTTAGGAATGAGCAGTTCTTC.